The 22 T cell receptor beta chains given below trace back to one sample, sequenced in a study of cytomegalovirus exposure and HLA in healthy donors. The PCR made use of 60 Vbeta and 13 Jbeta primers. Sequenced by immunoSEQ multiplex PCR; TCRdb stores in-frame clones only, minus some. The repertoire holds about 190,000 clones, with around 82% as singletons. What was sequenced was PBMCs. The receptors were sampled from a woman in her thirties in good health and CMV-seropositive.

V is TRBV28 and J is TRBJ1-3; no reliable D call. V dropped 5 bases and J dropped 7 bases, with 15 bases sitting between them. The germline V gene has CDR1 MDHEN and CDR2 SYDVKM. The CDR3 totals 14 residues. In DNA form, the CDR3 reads TGTGCCAGCAGTGACGGATCCTCCGGGAACACCATATATTTT. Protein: CASSDGSSGNTIYF.

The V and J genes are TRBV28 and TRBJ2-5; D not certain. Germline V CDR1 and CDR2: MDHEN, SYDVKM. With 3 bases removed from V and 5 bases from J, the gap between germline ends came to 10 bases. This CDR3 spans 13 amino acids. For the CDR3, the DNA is TGTGCCAGCAGTTTCTCTCGGGTGGAGACCCAGTACTTC. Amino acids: CASSFSRVETQYF.

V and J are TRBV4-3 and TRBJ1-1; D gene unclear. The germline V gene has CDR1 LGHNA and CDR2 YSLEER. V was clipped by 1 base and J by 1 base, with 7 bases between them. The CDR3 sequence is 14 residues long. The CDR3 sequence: CASSQVGRNTEAFF. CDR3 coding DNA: TGCGCCAGCAGCCAAGTGGGCCGGAACACTGAAGCTTTCTTT.

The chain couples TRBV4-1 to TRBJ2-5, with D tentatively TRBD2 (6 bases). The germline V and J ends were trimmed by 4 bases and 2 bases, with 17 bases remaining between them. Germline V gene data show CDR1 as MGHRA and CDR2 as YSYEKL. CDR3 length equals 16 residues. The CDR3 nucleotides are TGCGCCAGCAGCCCCCGGGTAGCGGCAATTCAAGAGACCCAGTACTTC. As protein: CASSPRVAAIQETQYF.

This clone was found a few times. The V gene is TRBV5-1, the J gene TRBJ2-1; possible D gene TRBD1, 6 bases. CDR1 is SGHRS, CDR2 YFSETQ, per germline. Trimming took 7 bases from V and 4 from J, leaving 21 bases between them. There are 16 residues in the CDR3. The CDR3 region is CASRGPGQAIYNEQFF. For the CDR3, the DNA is TGCGCCAGCCGAGGTCCGGGACAAGCAATATACAATGAGCAGTTCTTC.

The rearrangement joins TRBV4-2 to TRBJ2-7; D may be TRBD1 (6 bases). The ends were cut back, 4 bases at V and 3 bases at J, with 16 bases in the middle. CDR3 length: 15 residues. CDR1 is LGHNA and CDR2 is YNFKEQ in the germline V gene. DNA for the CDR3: TGTGCCAGCAGCCCGGGACAAGGGGTTGACTACGAGCAGTACTTC. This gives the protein CASSPGQGVDYEQYF.

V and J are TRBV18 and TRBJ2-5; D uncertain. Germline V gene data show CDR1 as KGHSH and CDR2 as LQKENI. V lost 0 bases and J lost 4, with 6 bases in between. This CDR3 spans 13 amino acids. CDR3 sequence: CASSPPPVETQYF. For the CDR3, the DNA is TGTGCCAGCTCACCACCTCCCGTAGAGACCCAGTACTTC.

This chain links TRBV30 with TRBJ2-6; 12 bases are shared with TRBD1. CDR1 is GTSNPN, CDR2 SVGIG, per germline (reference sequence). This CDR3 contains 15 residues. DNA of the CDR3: TGTGCAGGGACAGGGGGCCCTTTTGGGGCCAACGTCCTGACTTTC. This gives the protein CAGTGGPFGANVLTF.

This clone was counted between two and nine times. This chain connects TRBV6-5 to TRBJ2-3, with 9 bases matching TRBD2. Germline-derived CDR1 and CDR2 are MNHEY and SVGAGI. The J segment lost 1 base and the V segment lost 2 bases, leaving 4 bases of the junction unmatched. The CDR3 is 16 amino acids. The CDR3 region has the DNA TGTGCCAGCAGTTACGGAGCGGGGGGAGGCACAGATACGCAGTATTTT. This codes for CASSYGAGGGTDTQYF.

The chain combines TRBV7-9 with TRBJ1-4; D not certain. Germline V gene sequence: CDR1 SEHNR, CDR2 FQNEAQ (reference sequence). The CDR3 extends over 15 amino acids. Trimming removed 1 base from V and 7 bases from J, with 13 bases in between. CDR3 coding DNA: TGTGCCAGCAGCTTAGGGAGATTGGAGTCTGAAAAACTGTTTTTT. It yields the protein CASSLGRLESEKLFF.

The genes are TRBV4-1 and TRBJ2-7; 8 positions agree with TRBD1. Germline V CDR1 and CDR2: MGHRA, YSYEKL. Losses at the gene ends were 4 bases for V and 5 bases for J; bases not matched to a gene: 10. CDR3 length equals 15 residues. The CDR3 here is CASSPLPQGGHEQYF. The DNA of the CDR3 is TGCGCCAGCAGCCCACTCCCACAGGGGGGCCACGAGCAGTACTTC.

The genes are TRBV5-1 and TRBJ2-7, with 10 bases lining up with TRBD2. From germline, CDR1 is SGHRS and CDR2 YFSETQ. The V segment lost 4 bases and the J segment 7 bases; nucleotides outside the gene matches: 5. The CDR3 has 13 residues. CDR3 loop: CASSLGLAWEQYF. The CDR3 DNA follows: TGCGCCAGCAGCCTGGGACTAGCGTGGGAGCAGTACTTC.

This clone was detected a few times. DNA of the CDR3: TGTGCCAGCAGTGGGGACAGCTACAATGAGCAGTTCTTC. Translating it yields CASSGDSYNEQFF. J is TRBJ2-1 and V is TRBV6-1, with 7 positions matching TRBD1. Germline V gene lookup returns CDR1 MNHNS and CDR2 SASEGT. Trimming cost V 4 bases and J 3 bases; bases outside gene matches: 0. This CDR3 has 13 amino acids.

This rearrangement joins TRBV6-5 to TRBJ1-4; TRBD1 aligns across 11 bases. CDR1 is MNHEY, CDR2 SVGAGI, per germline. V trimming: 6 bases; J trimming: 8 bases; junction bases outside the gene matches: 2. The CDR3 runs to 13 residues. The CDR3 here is CASRGTGGEKLFF. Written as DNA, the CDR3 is TGTGCCAGCAGGGGGACAGGGGGAGAAAAACTGTTTTTT.

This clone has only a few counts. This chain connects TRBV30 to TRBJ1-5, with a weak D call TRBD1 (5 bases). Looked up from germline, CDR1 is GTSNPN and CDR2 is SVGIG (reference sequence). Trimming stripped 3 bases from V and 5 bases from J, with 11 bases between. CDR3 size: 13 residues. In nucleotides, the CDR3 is TGTGCCTGGAGCGGGGGAAGGGATCAGCCCCAGCATTTT. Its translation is CAWSGGRDQPQHF.

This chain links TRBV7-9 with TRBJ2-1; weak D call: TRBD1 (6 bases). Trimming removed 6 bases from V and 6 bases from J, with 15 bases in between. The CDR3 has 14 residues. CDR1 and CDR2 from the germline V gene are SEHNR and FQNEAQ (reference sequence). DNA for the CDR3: TGTGCCAGCAGTTCACAGGGTAGTTTCAATGAGCAGTTCTTC. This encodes CASSSQGSFNEQFF.

DNA of the CDR3: TGTGCCAGTAGTCCCAGGACAGGGGCAAACAATCAGCCCCAGCATTTT. It translates to CASSPRTGANNQPQHF. The rearrangement joins TRBV19 to TRBJ1-5, with 9 bases that match TRBD1. This CDR3 contains 16 residues. CDR1 LNHDA and CDR2 SQIVND come from the germline V gene (reference sequence). Trimming removed 5 bases from V and 3 bases from J; junction bases left unmatched: 8.

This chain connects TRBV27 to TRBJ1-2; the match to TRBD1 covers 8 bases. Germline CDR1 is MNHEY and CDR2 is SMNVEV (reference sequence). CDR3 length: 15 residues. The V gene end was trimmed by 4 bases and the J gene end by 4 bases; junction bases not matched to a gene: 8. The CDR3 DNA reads TGTGCCAGCAGTTCGCAACGGACAGGGCGCTATGGCTACACCTTC. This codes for CASSSQRTGRYGYTF.

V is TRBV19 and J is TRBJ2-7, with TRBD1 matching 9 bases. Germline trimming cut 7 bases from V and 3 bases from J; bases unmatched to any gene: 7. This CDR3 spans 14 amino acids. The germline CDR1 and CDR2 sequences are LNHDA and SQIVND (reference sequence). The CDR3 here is CASTPRDRVYEQYF. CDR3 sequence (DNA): TGTGCCAGTACCCCCCGGGACAGGGTCTACGAGCAGTACTTC.

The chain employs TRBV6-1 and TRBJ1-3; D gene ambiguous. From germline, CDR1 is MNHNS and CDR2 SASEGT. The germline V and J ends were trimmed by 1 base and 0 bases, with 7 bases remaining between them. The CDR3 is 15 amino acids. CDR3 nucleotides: TGTGCCAGCAGTGAAGGGCAGTCCTCTGGAAACACCATATATTTT. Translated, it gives CASSEGQSSGNTIYF.

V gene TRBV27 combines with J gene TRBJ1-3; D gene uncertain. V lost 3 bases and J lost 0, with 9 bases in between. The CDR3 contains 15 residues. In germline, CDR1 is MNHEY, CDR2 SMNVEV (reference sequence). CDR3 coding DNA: TGTGCCAGCAGTTTTCAGGTAAGCTCTGGAAACACCATATATTTT. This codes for CASSFQVSSGNTIYF.

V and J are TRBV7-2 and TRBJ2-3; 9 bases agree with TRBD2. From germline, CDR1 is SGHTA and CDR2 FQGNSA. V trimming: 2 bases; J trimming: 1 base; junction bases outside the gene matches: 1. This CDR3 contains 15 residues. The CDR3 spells CASSLSSGGTDTQYF. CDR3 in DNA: TGTGCCAGCAGCTTATCTAGCGGGGGCACAGATACGCAGTATTTT.